The source of this T cell receptor (beta chain) is a study of early T cells in non-severe SARS-CoV-2 infection. General study results and limits: Private and CD4 specificities were missed by VDJdb matching, which favored anti-spike CD8 responses.

Ten or more counts support this clonotype. Antigen specificity is unknown. Germline CDR1 reads DFQATT; CDR2 reads SNEGSKA (reference sequence). Trimming shortened V by 1 base and J by 0 bases, and 10 bases separated the two germline ends. CDR3 length: 15 amino acids. One entry per CDR3 protein, called by TCRdb with MiXCR from the 5' RACE reads. Of 35,000 to 45,000 distinct CDR3 sequences listed, roughly 6% were seen once; the top ten hold roughly 7.7%. The TCR sequence derives from an adult who was a healthcare worker with PCR-confirmed SARS-CoV-2 infection or an uninfected control (not recorded which). The chain uses TRBV20-1 and TRBJ1-5; D not resolved. The sequencing used whole blood, collected at baseline. The CDR3 sequence: CSARVVENSNQPQHF. CDR3 sequence (DNA): TGCAGTGCTAGAGTGGTAGAGAATAGCAATCAGCCCCAGCATTTT.